This T cell receptor beta chain comes out of a study of naive and memory T cell subsets. Broader study findings: Naive repertoires, especially CD8, held a few larger clonotypes, possibly memory cells re-expressing CD45RA.

From the second PCR step, alpha and beta chains were amplified apart. There are 15 residues in the CDR3. Germline values: CDR1 SGHTA, CDR2 FQGTGA. V lost 2 bases to trimming and J lost 4 bases, with 15 bases between them. This clonotype was seen only once. Its antigen is unidentified. An equimolar mix of two oligonucleotides served as the beta constant-region primer for TRBC1 and TRBC2. Nested alpha and beta constant-region primers with the SP2 primer drove four PCR rounds on ligated cDNA. One entry per CDR3 protein results from TCRdb running MiXCR on the UMI-ligation and nested PCR reads. This sample carries 150,000 or so distinct CDR3 sequences, roughly 22% of them seen once, and the ten largest clones take approximately 0.1%.

The specimen was naive CD4+ T cells from blood. This chain links TRBV7-3 with TRBJ2-7, with D possibly matching TRBD2 (5 bases). The TCR comes from a human donor in good health. CDR3 residues: CASSLYDGVRYEQYF. The CDR3 DNA reads TGTGCCAGCAGCTTATACGACGGGGTGAGGTACGAGCAGTACTTC. The full variable domain, its missing parts supplied by reference TRBV7-3 and TRBJ2-7, is GAGVSQTPSNKVTEKGKYVELRCDPISGHTALYWYRQSLGQGPEFLIYFQGTGAADDSGLPNDRFFAVRPEGSVSTLKIQRTERGDSAVYLCASSLYDGVRYEQYFGPGTRLTVT.